These 25 T cell receptor beta chains were all obtained from the same sample, sequenced in a study of shared clonotypes between healthy human individuals. TCRdb's table, derived via immunoSEQ multiplex PCR, lists solely in-frame clones and lacks some. The table has 2 million or so clones, roughly 96% seen once. The sequenced sample was naive CD4+ T cells sorted from blood. As for subset: CD45RA+ positively selected. Receptors originate from a man aged 18 to 35 in good health.

V is TRBV28 and J is TRBJ2-7; no firm D call. Trimming stripped 5 bases from V and 0 bases from J, with 14 bases between. Germline assignment: CDR1 MDHEN and CDR2 SYDVKM. The CDR3 is 15 residues long. The CDR3 reads CASSPWTESSYEQYF. CDR3 nucleotides: TGTGCCAGCAGTCCTTGGACGGAGAGCTCCTACGAGCAGTACTTC. Using reference TRBV28 and TRBJ2-7 for the parts outside the CDR3, the full variable domain is DVKVTQSSRYLVKRTGEKVFLECVQDMDHENMFWYRQDPGLGLRLIYFSYDVKMKEKGDIPEGYSVSREKKERFSLILESASTNQTSMYLCASSPWTESSYEQYFGPGTRLTVT.

The chain links TRBV29-1 to TRBJ2-4; tentatively, D is TRBD1 (5 bases). This CDR3 has 14 amino acids. V was cut by 0 bases and J by 6 bases, with 12 bases left in between. Germline CDR1 and CDR2: SQVTM and ANQGSEA. The CDR3 sequence: CSVEDVQGGNIQYF. CDR3 bases: TGCAGCGTTGAAGACGTGCAGGGCGGAAACATTCAGTACTTC.

The chain links TRBV2 to TRBJ2-5, with TRBD1 as a possible D gene (6 bases). The CDR3 consists of 13 residues. The V gene lost 4 bases and the J gene lost 5 bases, with 11 bases spanning the gap. The germline V gene has CDR1 SNHLY and CDR2 FYNNEI. Written as DNA, the CDR3 is TGTGCCAGCAGTGTTTTCAGGGGTGAGACCCAGTACTTC. It specifies CASSVFRGETQYF.

The chain employs TRBV6-1 and TRBJ2-3; D tentatively fits TRBD1 or TRBD2 (5 bases each). Deletions cut 10 bases from V and 6 bases from J, with 17 bases between. The CDR3 length is 13 residues. The germline V gene has CDR1 MNHNS and CDR2 SASEGT. The CDR3 bases are TGTGCCATCACCGGGACCCCTGCCGATACGCAGTATTTT. This gives the protein CAITGTPADTQYF.

The chain couples TRBV11-1 to TRBJ2-3; 10 positions agree with TRBD2. V shed 4 bases, J shed 8 bases, and the junction held 6 bases outside the gene matches. This CDR3 contains 14 residues. Per germline, CDR1 SGHAT and CDR2 FQDESV (reference sequence). The CDR3 region is CASSSQRGGSTQYF. As DNA, the CDR3 is TGTGCCAGCAGCTCCCAGCGGGGGGGCAGTACGCAGTATTTT.

The genes are TRBV25-1 and TRBJ1-6, with 10 bases identical to TRBD1. The CDR3 covers 15 residues. With V trimmed by 4 bases and J by 10 bases, 7 bases remained unmatched. Germline-derived CDR1 and CDR2 are MGHDK and SYGVNS. DNA of the CDR3: TGTGCCAGCAGTGGTCGAGGGACAGGGGACTCACCCCTCCACTTT. Amino acid sequence: CASSGRGTGDSPLHF.

The CDR3, as DNA: TGTGCCAGTAGTGAGACAGGGGTTCCAGATACGCAGTATTTT. The encoded protein is CASSETGVPDTQYF. The chain joins TRBV19 to TRBJ2-3, with 8 positions matching TRBD1. CDR1 is LNHDA, CDR2 SQIVND, per germline (reference sequence). The junction had 5 bases not matched to a gene; V was cut back by 5 bases and J by 4 bases. CDR3 length equals 14 residues. Looking up the rest from reference TRBV19 and TRBJ2-3 gives the full variable domain: DGGITQSPKYLFRKEGQNVTLSCEQNLNHDAMYWYRQDPGQGLRLIYYSQIVNDFQKGDIAEGYSVSREKKESFPLTVTSAQKNPTAFYLCASSETGVPDTQYFGPGTRLTVL.

Points on this clone: Other DNA sequences in this sample translate to the same CDR3. J is TRBJ2-6 and V is TRBV30; tentative D call: TRBD1 (6 bases). The CDR3 is made up of 15 amino acids. Trimming took off 1 base at V and 4 bases at J, with 11 bases between the two ends. From germline, CDR1 is GTSNPN and CDR2 SVGIG (reference sequence). CDR3 DNA: TGTGCCTGGAGTGGCCAGGGGTCCGGGGCCAACGTCCTGACTTTC. It yields the protein CAWSGQGSGANVLTF.

This chain links TRBV27 with TRBJ1-4; D is unresolved. The CDR3 spans 18 residues. Germline CDR1 reads MNHEY; CDR2 reads SMNVEV (reference sequence). The V end lost 7 bases, the J end lost 2 bases, and 23 bases lay between the germline ends. The CDR3 here is CASTTSGGLLGTNEKLFF. CDR3 nucleotides: TGTGCCAGCACCACATCCGGTGGTCTACTCGGGACTAATGAAAAACTGTTTTTT.

Worth noting for this clone: It may be a read error: a sequence one base away is much more abundant. The sample carries other DNA sequences with the same CDR3. The CDR3: CASSLTSYEQYF. The CDR3 bases are TGTGCCAGCAGCTTAACGTCCTACGAGCAGTACTTC. This chain links TRBV7-2 with TRBJ2-7; D remains unclear. CDR1 SGHTA and CDR2 FQGNSA come from the germline V gene. The CDR3 contains 12 residues. V lost 2 bases and J 1 base, leaving 3 bases between the germline ends.

The genes are TRBV28 and TRBJ1-5; maybe TRBD1 (6 bases). Looked up from germline, CDR1 is MDHEN and CDR2 is SYDVKM. Trimming stripped 5 bases from V and 0 bases from J, with 32 bases between. The CDR3 spans 22 residues. CDR3 bases: TGTGCCAGCAGTACTATCTGGGTCCCCCTATCTCCGGGACAAGATAGCAATCAGCCCCAGCATTTT. Translating gives CASSTIWVPLSPGQDSNQPQHF.

The chain links TRBV10-2 to TRBJ2-7; TRBD2 aligns across 9 bases. The V gene's germline CDR1 is WSHSY and CDR2 SAAADI. CDR3 size: 13 residues. Losses at the gene ends were 7 bases for V and 4 bases for J; bases not matched to a gene: 5. CDR3 residues: CASTAGGPYEQYF. The DNA for the CDR3 is TGCGCCAGCACGGCGGGGGGGCCTTACGAGCAGTACTTC.

The gene calls are TRBV11-3 and TRBJ2-5; tentatively, D is TRBD1 (6 bases). Germline V gene data show CDR1 as SGHNT and CDR2 as YENEEA. This CDR3 is 15 amino acids long. V was pared by 2 bases and J by 7 bases, with 17 bases between. This CDR3 is CASSLNVDGRGTQYF. The CDR3 nucleotides read TGTGCCAGCAGCTTAAACGTGGACGGCAGGGGGACCCAGTACTTC. Variable domain in full (rest from reference TRBV11-3 and TRBJ2-5): EAGVVQSPRYKIIEKKQPVAFWCNPISGHNTLYWYLQNLGQGPELLIRYENEEAVDDSQLPKDRFSAERLKGVDSTLKIQPAELGDSAVYLCASSLNVDGRGTQYFGPGTRLLVL.

In its sample, this clone was seen once. The V gene is TRBV11-3, the J gene TRBJ1-5; 8 bases align to TRBD1. Germline loops: CDR1 SGHNT, CDR2 YENEEA. The CDR3 length is 12 residues. Trimming cost V 9 bases and J 7 bases; bases outside gene matches: 5. The CDR3 nucleotides read TGTGCCAGACAGGGGGGTTGGCAGCCCCAGCATTTT. It yields the protein CARQGGWQPQHF.

This sequence joins TRBV9 and TRBJ2-3, with no clear D. The CDR3 is 17 residues long. The germline CDR1 and CDR2 sequences are SGDLS and YYNGEE. The V end was cut by 5 bases, the J end by 1 base, with 20 bases between. Here the CDR3 DNA reads TGTGCCAGCAGTATAACTATGGGAATCGAAGGCACAGATACGCAGTATTTT. As protein: CASSITMGIEGTDTQYF.

The chain recombines TRBV2 with TRBJ1-1; D is perhaps TRBD1 (5 bases). CDR1 and CDR2 (germline): SNHLY, FYNNEI. The CDR3 has 13 residues. With 10 bases removed from V and 2 bases from J, the gap between germline ends came to 14 bases. This CDR3 reads CATQGELNTEAFF. In DNA form, the CDR3 reads TGTGCCACGCAGGGCGAGCTTAACACTGAAGCTTTCTTT. Full variable domain (missing parts from reference TRBV2 and TRBJ1-1): EPEVTQTPSHQVTQMGQEVILRCVPISNHLYFYWYRQILGQKVEFLVSFYNNEISEKSEIFDDQFSVERPDGSNFTLKIRSTKLEDSAMYFCATQGELNTEAFFGQGTRLTVV.

This CDR3 reads CASSLGFGLGSYEQYF. CDR3 coding DNA: TGTGCCAGCAGTTTAGGCTTTGGCCTAGGTTCCTACGAGCAGTACTTC. The chain uses TRBV27 and TRBJ2-7; no reliable D call. The V and J ends lost 2 bases and 1 base respectively, with 15 bases between them. This CDR3 is built from 16 residues. Germline V CDR1 and CDR2: MNHEY, SMNVEV (reference sequence).

This chain links TRBV28 with TRBJ1-5; 9 bases align to TRBD1. Germline V gene lookup returns CDR1 MDHEN and CDR2 SYDVKM. J was trimmed by 3 bases and V by 5 bases; bases with no gene match: 8. This CDR3 contains 16 residues. CDR3: CASSVRTGAFNQPQHF. The CDR3 nucleotides read TGTGCCAGCAGTGTACGGACAGGGGCCTTCAATCAGCCCCAGCATTTT.

The rearrangement links TRBV4-1 to TRBJ1-2; 7 bases align to TRBD1. V lost 1 base and J lost 5; bases outside the gene matches: 13. This CDR3 has 17 residues. Germline loops: CDR1 MGHRA, CDR2 YSYEKL. CDR3 DNA sequence: TGCGCCAGCAGCCAAGGACAGGGCCTGGTCTCTCGGTATGGCTACACCTTC. Protein: CASSQGQGLVSRYGYTF.

V is TRBV7-2 and J is TRBJ2-7; perhaps D is TRBD1 or TRBD2 (5 bases each). V was clipped by 5 bases and J by 6 bases, with 14 bases between them. CDR3 size: 13 residues. The germline gives CDR1 SGHTA, CDR2 FQGNSA. CDR3 bases: TGTGCCAGCAGCGGACACGGGATTCTCGAGCAGTACTTC. It yields the protein CASSGHGILEQYF. Full variable domain (outside the CDR3, taken from reference TRBV7-2 and TRBJ2-7): GAGVSQSPSNKVTEKGKDVELRCDPISGHTALYWYRQSLGQGLEFLIYFQGNSAPDKSGLPSDRFSAERTGGSVSTLTIQRTQQEDSAVYLCASSGHGILEQYFGPGTRLTVT.

A word on this clone: The sample holds other DNA sequences that translate to the same CDR3. The V and J genes are TRBV5-1 and TRBJ2-5; no clear D. V lost 0 bases, J lost 5 bases, and 5 bases lay in between. CDR1 and CDR2 (germline): SGHRS, YFSETQ. There are 12 residues in the CDR3. CDR3 sequence: CASSLAGETQYF. The DNA for the CDR3 is TGCGCCAGCAGCTTGGCTGGTGAGACCCAGTACTTC.

The rearrangement joins TRBV7-9 to TRBJ1-1; possibly TRBD1 for D (6 bases). Germline values: CDR1 SEHNR, CDR2 FQNEAQ (reference sequence). V shed 2 bases and J shed 0 bases, with 16 bases lying between them. CDR3 length: 17 residues. CDR3 amino acids: CASSLSRGLDMNTEAFF. CDR3 bases: TGTGCCAGCAGCTTAAGCAGGGGCCTCGACATGAACACTGAAGCTTTCTTT.

This chain connects TRBV6-1 to TRBJ2-7; D might be TRBD1 (6 bases). Trimming took 7 bases from V and 5 from J, leaving 18 bases between them. The CDR3 loop spans 14 amino acids. The germline V gene has CDR1 MNHNS and CDR2 SASEGT. The CDR3 protein is CASTFQGSSNEQYF. The CDR3 DNA is TGTGCCAGCACATTCCAGGGGAGTTCGAACGAGCAGTACTTC.

This chain connects TRBV7-2 to TRBJ1-3; the D gene is possibly TRBD1 (6 bases). The CDR3 contains 16 residues. CDR1 SGHTA and CDR2 FQGNSA come from the germline V gene. Trimming shortened V by 3 bases and J by 8 bases, and 20 bases separated the two germline ends. Written as DNA, the CDR3 is TGTGCCAGCAGCTTTTCCCGCGGGGGCGGAGGGGACACCATATATTTT. Its protein product is CASSFSRGGGGDTIYF.

The chain is built from TRBV28 and TRBJ1-2; D possibly corresponds to TRBD1 (5 bases). V was shortened by 10 bases and J by 4 bases, with 13 bases between the two germline ends. CDR3 length: 12 residues. In germline, CDR1 is MDHEN, CDR2 SYDVKM. Written as DNA, the CDR3 is TGTGCCATTACGAGGGACGGCTATGGCTACACCTTC. It specifies CAITRDGYGYTF.